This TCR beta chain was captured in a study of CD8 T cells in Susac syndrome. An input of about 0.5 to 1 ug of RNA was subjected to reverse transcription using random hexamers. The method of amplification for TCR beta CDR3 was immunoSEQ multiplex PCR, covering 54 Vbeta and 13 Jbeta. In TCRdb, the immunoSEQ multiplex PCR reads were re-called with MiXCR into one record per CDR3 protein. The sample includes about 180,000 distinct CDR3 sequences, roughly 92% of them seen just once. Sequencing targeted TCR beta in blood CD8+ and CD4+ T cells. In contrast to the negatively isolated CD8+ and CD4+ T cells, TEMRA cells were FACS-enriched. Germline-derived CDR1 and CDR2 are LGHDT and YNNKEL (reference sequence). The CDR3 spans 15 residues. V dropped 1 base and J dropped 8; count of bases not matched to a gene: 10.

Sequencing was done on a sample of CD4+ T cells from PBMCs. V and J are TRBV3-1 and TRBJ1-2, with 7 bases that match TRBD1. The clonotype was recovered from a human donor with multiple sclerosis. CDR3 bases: TGTGCCAGCAGCCAAGCGGGAGAGGGGGCGAAGGGCTACACCTTC. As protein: CASSQAGEGAKGYTF.